These T cell receptor beta chains were read from a single sample in a study of cytomegalovirus exposure and HLA in healthy donors. Repertoires were generated with immunoSEQ multiplex PCR, while TCRdb's copy carries only in-frame clones and drops some. The repertoire holds fewer than 200,000 clones, with 70% to 80% as singletons. Material: PBMCs. The receptors here all came from a female donor in good health and CMV-seronegative. Each CDR3 is given with its conserved first and last residue. A D gene is named only where the DNA matches it firmly. Some rows have no size entry. The others give once, few or many, or a class for an expanded clone.

abundance	v_gene	d_gene	j_gene	CDR3aa	CDR3nt
few	TRBV30	-	TRBJ1-2	CARKQGSGGYTF	TGTGCCCGGAAACAGGGTTCGGGAGGCTACACCTTC
-	TRBV7-6	TRBD2	TRBJ2-3	CASSLGSGDTDTQYF	TGTGCCAGCAGCTTAGGTAGCGGGGACACAGATACGCAGTATTTT
-	TRBV18	TRBD1	TRBJ1-3	CASSPGQGAWNTIYF	TGTGCCAGCTCACCGGGACAGGGGGCGTGGAACACCATATATTTT
-	TRBV20-1	-	TRBJ2-7	CSARGPEQYF	TGCAGTGCCCGCGGCCCCGAGCAGTACTTC
-	TRBV4-3	TRBD1	TRBJ2-3	CASSREFGQVAHTQYF	TGCGCCAGCAGTCGAGAGTTTGGACAGGTGGCACATACGCAGTATTTT
-	TRBV6-5	-	TRBJ2-2	CASKRGAGAVGELFF	TGTGCCAGCAAAAGGGGTGCAGGGGCTGTGGGGGAGCTGTTCTTT
-	TRBV11-2	-	TRBJ2-7	CASSLRGEEGFPLEQYF	TGTGCCAGCAGTCTACGCGGGGAGGAAGGCTTTCCTTTAGAGCAGTACTTC
-	TRBV7-9	TRBD1	TRBJ2-7	CASSRHSTGNEQYF	TGTGCCAGCAGCCGCCACTCGACAGGGAACGAGCAGTACTTC
-	TRBV29-1	TRBD2	TRBJ2-3	CSASPSRGGTDTQYF	TGCAGCGCCTCTCCCAGCCGGGGGGGGACAGATACGCAGTATTTT
few	TRBV29-1	TRBD1	TRBJ1-2	CSVPGTGSNGYTF	TGCAGCGTTCCCGGGACAGGGAGCAATGGCTACACCTTC
-	TRBV6-1	-	TRBJ2-1	CANGRSGQYNEQFF	TGTGCCAACGGACGGAGCGGACAGTACAATGAGCAGTTCTTC
-	TRBV4-3	TRBD1	TRBJ1-1	CASSLSRFGQGAEAFF	TGCGCCAGCAGCCTGTCAAGATTCGGACAGGGGGCCGAAGCTTTCTTT
-	TRBV11-1	TRBD2	TRBJ2-7	CASSLGLAAYEQYF	TGTGCCAGCAGCTTAGGACTAGCAGCCTACGAGCAGTACTTC
-	TRBV14	-	TRBJ1-1	CASRHTQGGGTEAFF	TGTGCCAGCAGACACACTCAGGGAGGTGGGACTGAAGCTTTCTTT
-	TRBV7-9	-	TRBJ2-3	CASSLLVQAGPSTDTQYF	TGTGCCAGCAGCTTACTCGTTCAGGCCGGTCCTAGCACAGATACGCAGTATTTT
once	TRBV28	TRBD1	TRBJ1-3	CASGGGSGNTIYF	TGTGCCTCAGGGGGCGGGAGCGGAAACACCATATATTTT
few	TRBV7-2	-	TRBJ1-1	CASSQGGLSMNTEAFF	TGTGCCAGCAGCCAAGGAGGGCTGAGTATGAACACTGAAGCTTTCTTT
-	TRBV5-6	-	TRBJ1-6	CASSGGILGNSPLHF	TGTGCCAGCAGCGGGGGGATTCTGGGTAATTCACCCCTCCACTTT
few	TRBV5-5	-	TRBJ2-3	CASSPEPGRMTDTQYF	TGTGCCAGCAGCCCCGAACCAGGGAGGATGACAGATACGCAGTATTTT
-	TRBV15	-	TRBJ1-2	CATSRDDRPSYGYTF	TGTGCCACCAGCAGAGATGACAGGCCCTCCTATGGCTACACCTTC
-	TRBV7-2	-	TRBJ2-2	CASSLAYYSQNTGELFF	TGTGCCAGCAGCTTAGCGTATTACAGCCAGAACACCGGGGAGCTGTTTTTT
few	TRBV10-2	-	TRBJ2-7	CASSAPSRVDSYEQYF	TGCGCCAGCAGCGCGCCCTCGAGGGTGGACTCCTACGAGCAGTACTTC
-	TRBV28	-	TRBJ1-2	CASSLISDIGGYTF	TGTGCCAGCAGCCTAATTTCGGACATTGGGGGCTACACCTTC
-	TRBV2	TRBD1	TRBJ1-1	CASSEATGGNTEAFF	TGTGCCAGCAGTGAAGCTACAGGGGGGAACACTGAAGCTTTCTTT
-	TRBV30	TRBD1	TRBJ1-5	CAWSDRGSQPQHF	TGTGCCTGGAGCGACAGGGGAAGTCAGCCCCAGCATTTT
-	TRBV4-3	-	TRBJ2-3	CASSQATPSMDTQYF	TGCGCCAGCAGCCAAGCGACTCCTAGCATGGATACGCAGTATTTT
-	TRBV19	-	TRBJ2-2	CASSRQGLNTGELFF	TGTGCCAGTAGCCGACAGGGACTGAACACCGGGGAGCTGTTTTTT
-	TRBV28	-	TRBJ2-5	CASSRDMGSETQYF	TGTGCCAGCAGCCGGGACATGGGGTCCGAGACCCAGTACTTC
-	TRBV5-1	-	TRBJ2-1	CASSLASMQDEQFF	TGCGCCAGCAGCTTGGCAAGTATGCAGGATGAGCAGTTCTTC
-	TRBV7-3	-	TRBJ2-7	CASSNSAATSYEQYF	TGTGCCAGCAGCAACTCAGCGGCTACCTCCTACGAGCAGTACTTC
many	TRBV7-9	TRBD2	TRBJ2-3	CASSPSGGPADTQYF	TGTGCCAGCAGCCCTTCGGGAGGTCCAGCAGATACGCAGTATTTT
-	TRBV28	-	TRBJ1-2	CASSFQGARGYTF	TGTGCCAGCAGTTTTCAAGGGGCGAGGGGCTACACCTTC
-	TRBV2	-	TRBJ2-3	CASSEVLPTDTQYF	TGTGCCAGCAGTGAAGTCCTTCCGACAGATACGCAGTATTTT
-	TRBV30	TRBD2	TRBJ2-3	CAWSVPSGRDTQYF	TGTGCCTGGAGTGTACCTAGCGGGAGAGATACGCAGTATTTT
-	TRBV18	-	TRBJ2-7	CASSPFDSAYEQYF	TGTGCCAGCTCACCATTTGACAGCGCCTACGAGCAGTACTTC
-	TRBV4-3	TRBD2	TRBJ2-1	CASSQDPWREGPHNEQFF	TGCGCCAGCAGCCAAGACCCGTGGCGGGAGGGCCCCCACAATGAGCAGTTCTTC
-	TRBV7-3	-	TRBJ1-5	CASSLGPRQPQHF	TGTGCCAGCAGCTTGGGGCCGAGGCAGCCCCAGCATTTT
few	TRBV19	-	TRBJ1-5	CASSMAGGSDQPQHF	TGTGCCAGTAGTATGGCGGGAGGGAGTGATCAGCCCCAGCATTTT
-	TRBV19	TRBD2	TRBJ2-3	CASSIGVSSGSRTDTQYF	TGTGCCAGTAGTATAGGAGTATCGAGCGGGAGTCGTACAGATACGCAGTATTTT
-	TRBV7-2	TRBD1	TRBJ2-7	CASRRGDRVFHEQYF	TGTGCCAGCAGAAGAGGGGACAGGGTTTTCCACGAGCAGTACTTC
-	TRBV7-2	TRBD2	TRBJ2-3	CASSWTSGGYTDTQYF	TGTGCCAGCAGTTGGACTAGCGGGGGGTACACAGATACGCAGTATTTT
-	TRBV5-6	TRBD2	TRBJ2-1	CASSSLAGESYNEQFF	TGTGCCAGCAGCTCCCTAGCGGGAGAATCCTACAATGAGCAGTTCTTC
once	TRBV5-1	TRBD2	TRBJ2-3	CASSPGLAGGITDTQYF	TGCGCCAGCAGCCCGGGACTAGCGGGGGGTATCACAGATACGCAGTATTTT
-	TRBV6-5	TRBD1	TRBJ1-1	CASSLRGLVFF	TGTGCCAGCAGTTTGAGGGGGCTTGTTTTCTTT
few	TRBV28	TRBD1	TRBJ1-3	CASRLGQAGNTIYF	TGTGCCAGCAGGCTGGGACAGGCTGGAAACACCATATATTTT
few	TRBV4-3	TRBD2	TRBJ2-3	CASSQGLADTDTQYF	TGCGCCAGCAGCCAAGGACTAGCGGACACAGATACGCAGTATTTT
once	TRBV4-1	TRBD2	TRBJ2-7	CASSQEQAGGPRDQYF	TGCGCCAGCAGCCAAGAACAAGCGGGAGGGCCCAGAGATCAGTACTTC
-	TRBV5-6	-	TRBJ2-3	CASSLVGGRDTQYF	TGTGCCAGCAGCTTGGTTGGGGGCCGCGATACGCAGTATTTT
-	TRBV10-3	TRBD2	TRBJ2-7	CAIIAGSGRTYEQYF	TGTGCCATCATCGCCGGGTCCGGGAGGACCTACGAGCAGTACTTC
-	TRBV29-1	TRBD1	TRBJ2-7	CSVALTGGREQYF	TGCAGCGTTGCATTGACAGGGGGTCGCGAGCAGTACTTC
-	TRBV28	TRBD1	TRBJ2-7	CASRRTGGAGEQYF	TGTGCCAGCAGGCGGACAGGGGGCGCGGGAGAGCAGTACTTC
-	TRBV27	TRBD2	TRBJ2-7	CASSLRSGSLYEQYF	TGTGCCAGCAGTCTCAGGAGCGGGAGCCTCTACGAGCAGTACTTC